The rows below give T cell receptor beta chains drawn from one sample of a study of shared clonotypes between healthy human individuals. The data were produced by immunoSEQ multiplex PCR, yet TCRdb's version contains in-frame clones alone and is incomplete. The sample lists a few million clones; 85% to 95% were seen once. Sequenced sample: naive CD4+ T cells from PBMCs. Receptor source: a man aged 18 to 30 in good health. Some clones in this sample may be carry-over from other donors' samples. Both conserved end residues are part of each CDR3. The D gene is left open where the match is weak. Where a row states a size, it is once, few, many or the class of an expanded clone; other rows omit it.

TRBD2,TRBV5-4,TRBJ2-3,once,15,CASSPGTSGIDTQYF,TGTGCCAGCAGCCCCGGGACTAGCGGGATTGATACGCAGTATTTT
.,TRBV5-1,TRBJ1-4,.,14,CASSLDRGAEKLFF,TGCGCCAGCAGCTTGGATCGGGGTGCTGAAAAACTGTTTTTT
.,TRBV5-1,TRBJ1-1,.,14,CASSLYRREAEAFF,TGCGCCAGCAGCTTATATCGCAGGGAAGCTGAAGCTTTCTTT
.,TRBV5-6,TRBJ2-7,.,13,CASSFLSVYEQYF,TGTGCCAGCAGCTTTCTGTCGGTCTACGAGCAGTACTTC
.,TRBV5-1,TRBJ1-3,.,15,CASSPGDTQGNTIYF,TGCGCCAGCAGCCCCGGGGACACGCAAGGAAACACCATATATTTT
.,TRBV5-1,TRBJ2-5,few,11,CASSFEETQYF,TGCGCCAGCAGCTTCGAGGAGACCCAGTACTTC
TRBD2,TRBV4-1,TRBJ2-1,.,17,CASRGNLQAGGQHEQFF,TGCGCCAGCAGGGGAAACCTCCAAGCGGGAGGGCAGCATGAGCAGTTCTTC
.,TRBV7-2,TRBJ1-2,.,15,CASSSPGREGYGYTF,TGTGCCAGCAGCTCGCCCGGGAGGGAGGGATATGGCTACACCTTC
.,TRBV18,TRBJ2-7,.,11,CASSGEYEQYF,TGTGCCAGCTCGGGAGAATACGAGCAGTACTTC
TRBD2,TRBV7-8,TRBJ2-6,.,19,CASSLRLREGGPRANVLTF,TGTGCCAGCAGCTTACGTCTGCGGGAGGGTGGGCCCAGGGCCAACGTCCTGACTTTC
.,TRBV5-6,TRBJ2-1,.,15,CASSLRGGTYNEQFF,TGTGCCAGCAGCTTGAGGGGAGGAACCTACAATGAGCAGTTCTTC
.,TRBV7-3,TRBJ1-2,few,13,CASSLGGVDGYTF,TGTGCCAGCAGCTTAGGCGGGGTCGATGGCTACACCTTC
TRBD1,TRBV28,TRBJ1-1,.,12,CASSGGFTEAFF,TGTGCCAGTTCAGGGGGCTTCACTGAAGCTTTCTTT
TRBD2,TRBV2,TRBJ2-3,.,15,CASHLRLAGSDTQYF,TGTGCCAGCCACCTACGACTAGCGGGATCAGATACGCAGTATTTT
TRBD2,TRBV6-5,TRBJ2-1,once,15,CASSLSAGGPNEQFF,TGTGCCAGCAGCCTTTCGGCGGGAGGCCCCAATGAGCAGTTCTTC
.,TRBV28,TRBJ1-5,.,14,CASSALIGNQPQHF,TGTGCCAGCAGTGCATTGATAGGCAATCAGCCCCAGCATTTT
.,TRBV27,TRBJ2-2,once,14,CASSPRQNTGELFF,TGTGCCAGCAGTCCGAGACAGAACACCGGGGAGCTGTTTTTT
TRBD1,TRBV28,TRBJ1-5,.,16,CASRETGQARSGPQHF,TGTGCCAGCAGGGAAACCGGACAGGCCCGGTCGGGGCCCCAGCATTTT
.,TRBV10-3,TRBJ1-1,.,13,CAIRPEMNTEAFF,TGTGCCATCAGGCCTGAAATGAACACTGAAGCTTTCTTT
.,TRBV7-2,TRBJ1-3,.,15,CASSLVGASGNTIYF,TGTGCCAGCAGCTTAGTTGGGGCTAGTGGAAACACCATATATTTT
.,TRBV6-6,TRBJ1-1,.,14,CASNEDSALVGAFF,TGTGCCAGCAACGAGGACAGCGCGCTTGTCGGAGCTTTCTTT
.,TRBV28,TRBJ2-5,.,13,CASSLGVQETQYF,TGTGCCAGCAGTTTAGGGGTGCAGGAGACCCAGTACTTC
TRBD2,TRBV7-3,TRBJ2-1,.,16,CASSTGSGRAGNEQFF,TGTGCCAGCAGCACCGGCAGCGGGAGGGCGGGGAATGAGCAGTTCTTC
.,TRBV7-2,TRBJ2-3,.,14,CASSPGGSTDTQYF,TGTGCCAGCAGCCCCGGAGGGAGCACAGATACGCAGTATTTT
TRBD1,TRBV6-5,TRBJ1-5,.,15,CASSPRGYSNQPQHF,TGTGCCAGCAGTCCCAGGGGGTATAGCAATCAGCCCCAGCATTTT
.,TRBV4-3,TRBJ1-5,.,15,CASSQVRGREQPQHF,TGCGCCAGCAGCCAAGTTAGGGGGAGAGAACAGCCCCAGCATTTT
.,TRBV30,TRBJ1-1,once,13,CAWSFEDGTEAFF,TGTGCCTGGAGTTTTGAGGACGGCACTGAAGCTTTCTTT
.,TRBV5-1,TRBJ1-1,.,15,CASRLTPVSNTEAFF,TGCGCCAGCAGACTGACGCCGGTCTCGAACACTGAAGCTTTCTTT
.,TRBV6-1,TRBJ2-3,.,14,CATRLGIRTDTQYF,TGTGCCACCCGGCTGGGGATCAGGACAGATACGCAGTATTTT
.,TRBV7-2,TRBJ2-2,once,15,CASSPVVGGSGELFF,TGTGCCAGCAGCCCCGTTGTGGGGGGTAGCGGGGAGCTGTTTTTT
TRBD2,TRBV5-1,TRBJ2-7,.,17,CASSRGTSGSWVYEQYF,TGCGCCAGCAGCAGAGGGACTAGCGGGAGTTGGGTCTACGAGCAGTACTTC
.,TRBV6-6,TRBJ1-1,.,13,CASIPAGGTEAFF,TGTGCCAGCATTCCAGCCGGCGGCACTGAAGCTTTCTTT
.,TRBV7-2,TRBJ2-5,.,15,CASSPRHEFQETQYF,TGTGCCAGCAGCCCCCGACACGAATTCCAAGAGACCCAGTACTTC
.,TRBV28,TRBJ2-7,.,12,CASGMAGREQYF,TGTGCCAGCGGAATGGCGGGAAGGGAGCAGTACTTC
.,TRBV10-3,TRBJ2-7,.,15,CAISETSRSSYEQYF,TGTGCCATCAGTGAGACGTCCAGGAGCTCCTACGAGCAGTACTTC
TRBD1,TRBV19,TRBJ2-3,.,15,CASRPGTGGTDTQYF,TGTGCCAGCCGACCCGGGACAGGGGGCACAGATACGCAGTATTTT
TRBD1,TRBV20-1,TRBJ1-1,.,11,CSARDRHEAFF,TGCAGTGCTAGGGACAGGCATGAAGCTTTCTTT
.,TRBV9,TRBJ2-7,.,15,CASSVDGVSSYEQYF,TGTGCCAGCAGCGTAGACGGCGTCAGCTCCTACGAGCAGTACTTC
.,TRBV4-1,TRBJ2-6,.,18,CASSNPGRERSGANVLTF,TGCGCCAGCAGCAACCCGGGCAGGGAGCGGTCTGGGGCCAACGTCCTGACTTTC
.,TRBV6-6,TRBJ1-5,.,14,CASSHVRADQPQHF,TGTGCCAGCAGCCACGTGAGGGCGGATCAGCCCCAGCATTTT
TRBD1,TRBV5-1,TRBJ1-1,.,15,CASSLVSGGTTEAFF,TGCGCCAGCAGCTTGGTTTCAGGGGGGACCACTGAAGCTTTCTTT
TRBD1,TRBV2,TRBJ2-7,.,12,CASSVRGTGIYF,TGTGCCAGCAGCGTTAGGGGGACAGGGATTTACTTC
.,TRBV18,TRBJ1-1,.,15,CASSPPDRQTTEAFF,TGTGCCAGCTCACCACCGGATAGGCAGACCACTGAAGCTTTCTTT
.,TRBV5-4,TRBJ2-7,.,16,CASSPKGAAASYEQYF,TGTGCCAGCAGCCCAAAGGGAGCAGCCGCGTCCTACGAGCAGTACTTC
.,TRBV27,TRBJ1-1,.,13,CASSLQENTEAFF,TGTGCCAGCAGTTTGCAAGAGAACACTGAAGCTTTCTTT
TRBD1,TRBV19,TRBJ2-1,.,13,CASTQGAWNEQFF,TGTGCCAGTACACAGGGGGCATGGAATGAGCAGTTCTTC
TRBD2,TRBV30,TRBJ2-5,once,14,CAWTRQREAETQYF,TGTGCCTGGACCCGCCAGCGGGAGGCCGAGACCCAGTACTTC
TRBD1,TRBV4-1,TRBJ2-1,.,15,CASSHPGQAYNEQFF,TGCGCCAGCAGCCATCCGGGACAGGCATACAATGAGCAGTTCTTC
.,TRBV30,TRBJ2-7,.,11,CAWSDAYEQYF,TGTGCCTGGAGTGATGCCTACGAGCAGTACTTC
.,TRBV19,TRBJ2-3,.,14,CASSVGTAGDTQYF,TGTGCCAGTAGTGTCGGGACTGCAGGGGATACGCAGTATTTT
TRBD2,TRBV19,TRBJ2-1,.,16,CASGLLAGRTYNEQFF,TGTGCCAGTGGACTGTTAGCGGGAAGAACCTACAATGAGCAGTTCTTC
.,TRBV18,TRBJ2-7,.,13,CASSTWSSYEQYF,TGTGCCAGCTCAACGTGGAGCTCCTACGAGCAGTACTTC